Listed here are 19 T cell receptor beta chains from one sample, sequenced in a study of cytomegalovirus exposure and HLA in healthy donors. With 60 Vbeta and 13 Jbeta primers, the PCR was carried out. TCRdb's table, derived via immunoSEQ multiplex PCR, lists solely in-frame clones and lacks some. The data contain about 160,000 clones, roughly four fifths of them singletons. The sample consisted of PBMCs. The origin of the receptors is a male donor in good health and CMV-seropositive.

This chain joins TRBV21-1 and TRBJ2-2; no DNA check was done on the table's D call, TRBD2. TRBV21-1 constitutes a pseudogene. This CDR3 has 18 residues. In DNA, the CDR3 is TGTGCCAGCATCGGAGCAAAAGGGGACTTAACGAACACCGGGGAGCTGTTTTTT. Encoded protein: CASIGAKGDLTNTGELFF.

This clone was detected a few times. The CDR3 region is CASSLVGNPPDTQYF. The CDR3 DNA follows: TGCGCCAGCAGCTTGGTGGGCAACCCCCCCGATACGCAGTATTTT. V is TRBV5-1 and J is TRBJ2-3; D not resolved. From germline, CDR1 is SGHRS and CDR2 YFSETQ. This CDR3 is built from 15 residues. Trimming took 0 bases from V and 6 from J, leaving 14 bases between them.

V usage is TRBV27 and J usage is TRBJ2-7, with 13 positions matching TRBD2. The germline V gene encodes CDR1 MNHEY and CDR2 SMNVEV (reference sequence). The CDR3 consists of 16 residues. Trimming took 3 bases from V and 2 from J; bases not matched to a gene: 4. CDR3 protein: CASSLLGLAGTYEQYF. CDR3 sequence (DNA): TGTGCCAGCAGTTTGTTGGGACTAGCGGGAACCTACGAGCAGTACTTC.

For this clone: The junction departs from the called germline gene at one end, perhaps through a read error. The J gene is TRBJ2-7, the V gene TRBV7-9; 8 nucleotides line up with TRBD1. The CDR3 has 11 residues. The germline CDR1 and CDR2 sequences are SEHNR and FQNEAQ (reference sequence). CDR3 region: CSSSFGQGQYF. DNA of the CDR3: TGTTCCAGCAGCTTCGGACAGGGTCAGTACTTC.

In this sample, this clone turned up once. The chain links TRBV6-5 to TRBJ1-2; D unresolved. The V and J ends lost 10 bases and 2 bases respectively, with 14 bases between them. The CDR3 length is 13 residues. Germline V gene sequence: CDR1 MNHEY, CDR2 SVGAGI. This chain's CDR3 is CATTLGTNYGYTF. CDR3 DNA sequence: TGTGCCACCACACTAGGAACGAACTATGGCTACACCTTC.

The chain is built from TRBV5-1 and TRBJ2-1; D possibly corresponds to TRBD2 (5 bases). Germline V gene data show CDR1 as SGHRS and CDR2 as YFSETQ. Trimming shortened V by 7 bases and J by 7 bases, and 12 bases separated the two germline ends. The CDR3 has 12 residues. CDR3 DNA: TGCGCCAGCTCCGAACGGGGAAATGAGCAGTTCTTC. Amino acid sequence: CASSERGNEQFF.

Turning to this clone: The same CDR3 arises from other DNA sequences in this sample as well. The chain carries TRBV19 and TRBJ1-5; D remains ambiguous. Trimming stripped 3 bases from V and 1 base from J, with 7 bases between. The CDR3 loop spans 14 amino acids. Germline V gene data show CDR1 as LNHDA and CDR2 as SQIVND (reference sequence). DNA of the CDR3: TGTGCCAGTAGTATTCCCCTAAGCAATCAGCCCCAGCATTTT. It translates to CASSIPLSNQPQHF.

The count of this clone is one. The genes are TRBV5-4 and TRBJ1-5; D is possibly TRBD1 (6 bases). The CDR3 has 16 amino acids. The ends were cut back, 1 base at V and 3 bases at J, with 14 bases in the middle. Looked up from germline, CDR1 is SGHNT and CDR2 is YYREEE (reference sequence). The CDR3 protein is CASSLQPGQSNQPQHF. The DNA of the CDR3 is TGTGCCAGCAGCTTGCAGCCCGGACAGTCCAATCAGCCCCAGCATTTT.

V usage is TRBV5-1 and J usage is TRBJ1-2; the D is unclear. This CDR3 has 15 amino acids. Germline loops: CDR1 SGHRS, CDR2 YFSETQ. Trimming took 0 bases from V and 6 from J, leaving 15 bases between them. CDR3 bases: TGCGCCAGCAGCTTGGCGAGGCAGCCCCTAAATGGCTACACCTTC. It specifies CASSLARQPLNGYTF.

V usage is TRBV30 and J usage is TRBJ1-5; D uncertain. This CDR3 comprises 13 residues. The V and J ends lost 3 bases and 0 bases respectively, with 6 bases between them. From germline, CDR1 is GTSNPN and CDR2 SVGIG (reference sequence). CDR3 sequence: CAWSGSSNQPQHF. The CDR3 bases are TGTGCCTGGAGCGGGAGTAGCAATCAGCCCCAGCATTTT.

This rearrangement joins TRBV2 to TRBJ1-5; 7 nucleotides align to TRBD1. Germline V lookup: CDR1 SNHLY, CDR2 FYNNEI. The CDR3 totals 15 residues. V shed 8 bases and J 6 bases; nucleotides not matched to a gene: 13. The CDR3 coding sequence is TGTGCCAGCCGTGGAGGACAGGCCGGCCGTCAGCCCCAGCATTTT. Amino acid sequence: CASRGGQAGRQPQHF.

This chain uses TRBV28 with TRBJ2-3, with 7 bases aligning to TRBD2. CDR1 and CDR2 from the germline V gene are MDHEN and SYDVKM. CDR3 length: 15 amino acids. The V segment lost 5 bases and the J segment 3 bases; nucleotides outside the gene matches: 8. CDR3: CASSMSGTPTDTQYF. The CDR3 DNA reads as TGTGCCAGCAGTATGAGCGGGACCCCAACAGATACGCAGTATTTT.

V and J are TRBV19 and TRBJ2-1; a possible D gene is TRBD2 (6 bases). Germline CDR1 reads LNHDA; CDR2 reads SQIVND (reference sequence). The V and J ends lost 0 bases and 4 bases respectively, with 13 bases between them. This CDR3 spans 16 amino acids. CDR3 residues: CASSIDLGTPYNEQFF. In DNA form, the CDR3 reads TGTGCCAGTAGTATAGATCTCGGGACTCCATACAATGAGCAGTTCTTC.

The chain links TRBV7-2 to TRBJ2-7, with a possible D match to TRBD1 (5 bases). CDR3 length: 13 amino acids. The V gene lost 5 bases and the J gene lost 3 bases, with 11 bases spanning the gap. Germline-derived CDR1 and CDR2 are SGHTA and FQGNSA. Here the CDR3 reads CASSLRRDYEQYF. The CDR3 DNA sequence: TGTGCCAGCAGCCTCCGCAGGGACTACGAGCAGTACTTC.

V gene TRBV9 combines with J gene TRBJ2-1; weak D call: TRBD2 (6 bases). The CDR3 totals 16 residues. Germline-derived CDR1 and CDR2 are SGDLS and YYNGEE. V was shortened by 0 bases and J by 6 bases, with 16 bases between the two germline ends. CDR3 sequence: CASSVVISGSGNEQFF. The CDR3 bases are TGTGCCAGCAGCGTAGTTATTAGCGGCTCGGGCAATGAGCAGTTCTTC.

Notes on this clone: The sample carries other DNA sequences with the same CDR3. This chain links TRBV19 with TRBJ1-4; a possible D gene is TRBD1 (6 bases). Trimming took off 3 bases at V and 7 bases at J, with 12 bases between the two ends. Per germline, CDR1 LNHDA and CDR2 SQIVND (reference sequence). The CDR3 spans 14 residues. The CDR3 loop reads CASSIGTGPEKLFF. The CDR3 coding sequence is TGTGCCAGTAGTATCGGAACAGGGCCTGAAAAACTGTTTTTT.

This chain joins TRBV18 and TRBJ1-5, with D maybe TRBD1 (6 bases). V was cut by 3 bases and J by 3 bases, with 12 bases left in between. The CDR3 is 15 residues long. Germline CDR1 and CDR2: KGHSH and LQKENI. The CDR3 DNA reads TGTGCCAGCTCACCCTCACCAGGGGTCAATCAGCCCCAGCATTTT. Residues: CASSPSPGVNQPQHF.

This chain links TRBV7-2 with TRBJ2-5; a possible D gene is TRBD1 (6 bases). The CDR3 is 16 residues long. Trimming shortened V by 5 bases and J by 5 bases, and 21 bases separated the two germline ends. The germline V gene encodes CDR1 SGHTA and CDR2 FQGNSA. CDR3 in amino acids: CASSDDRTRRWETQYF. Written as DNA, the CDR3 is TGTGCCAGCAGCGATGACAGGACCCGAAGGTGGGAGACCCAGTACTTC. The entire variable domain, with the rest obtained from reference TRBV7-2 and TRBJ2-5, is as follows: GAGVSQSPSNKVTEKGKDVELRCDPISGHTALYWYRQSLGQGLEFLIYFQGNSAPDKSGLPSDRFSAERTGGSVSTLTIQRTQQEDSAVYLCASSDDRTRRWETQYFGPGTRLLVL.

The chain combines TRBV9 with TRBJ2-1; 11 bases fit TRBD2. V shed 4 bases, J shed 8 bases, and the junction held 17 bases outside the gene matches. Per the germline V gene, CDR1 is SGDLS and CDR2 is YYNGEE. The CDR3 runs 18 residues. The CDR3, as DNA: TGTGCCAGCAGCCCTTCAGAGGTCGGGACTAGCGGAGGTTATGAGCAGTTCTTC. The encoded protein is CASSPSEVGTSGGYEQFF.